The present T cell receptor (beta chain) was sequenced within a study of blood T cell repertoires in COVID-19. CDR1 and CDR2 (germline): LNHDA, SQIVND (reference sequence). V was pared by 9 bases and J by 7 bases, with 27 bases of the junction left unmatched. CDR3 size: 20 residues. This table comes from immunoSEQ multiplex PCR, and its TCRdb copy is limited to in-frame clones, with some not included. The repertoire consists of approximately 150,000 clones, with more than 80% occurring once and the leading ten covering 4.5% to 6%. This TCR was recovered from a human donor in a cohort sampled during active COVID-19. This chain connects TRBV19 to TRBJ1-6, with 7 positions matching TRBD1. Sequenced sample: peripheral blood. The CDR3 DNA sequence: TGTGCCAGAACAGAGAGGCATGCAGGGGGGCTAAGGGAAGGGAATTCACCCCTCCACTTT. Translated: CARTERHAGGLREGNSPLHF.